Following are 13 T cell receptor beta chains from one sample sequenced in a study of cytomegalovirus exposure and HLA in healthy donors. PCR employed 60 Vbeta and 13 Jbeta primers. The repertoire was sequenced with immunoSEQ multiplex PCR; TCRdb's copy has only in-frame clones and lacks some. The sample has 93,000 or so clones, around three quarters seen once. The sample taken for sequencing was PBMCs. The origin of the receptors is a man in his fifties or sixties in good health and CMV-seropositive.

This clone was recorded only once. The chain employs TRBV7-7 and TRBJ2-3; perhaps TRBD2 as D (6 bases). CDR1 SSHAT and CDR2 FNYEAQ come from the germline V gene (reference sequence). There are 13 residues in the CDR3. V lost 4 bases, J lost 6 bases, and 11 bases lay in between. The CDR3 DNA reads as TGTGCCAGCAGCTCCGACGCGGGGGATACGCAGTATTTT. Protein product: CASSSDAGDTQYF.

This chain joins TRBV5-1 and TRBJ1-1, with 10 bases identical to TRBD1. The J segment lost 4 bases and the V segment lost 4 bases, leaving 7 bases of the junction unmatched. Germline loops: CDR1 SGHRS, CDR2 YFSETQ. The CDR3 has 15 amino acids. For the CDR3, the DNA is TGCGCCAGCAGCACATCCGGGACAGGGGCCACTGAAGCTTTCTTT. As protein: CASSTSGTGATEAFF.

This chain joins TRBV2 and TRBJ2-1; D unresolved. CDR1 is SNHLY and CDR2 is FYNNEI in the germline V gene. The CDR3 contains 14 residues. V lost 2 bases and J 0 bases, leaving 5 bases between the germline ends. The CDR3 loop reads CASSEWSSYNEQFF. CDR3 DNA: TGTGCCAGCAGTGAATGGAGCTCCTACAATGAGCAGTTCTTC.

This clone was found once. This chain joins TRBV29-1 and TRBJ2-3; possibly TRBD1 for D (6 bases). Germline CDR1 and CDR2: SQVTM and ANQGSEA. V was cut by 2 bases and J by 2 bases, with 14 bases left in between. This CDR3 has 15 residues. The CDR3 bases are TGCAGCGTTGAACTACCACAGGGATACACAGATACGCAGTATTTT. This sequence encodes CSVELPQGYTDTQYF.

This sequence joins TRBV19 and TRBJ2-2; D possibly corresponds to TRBD1 (6 bases). The CDR3 is made up of 13 amino acids. Germline CDR1 LNHDA, CDR2 SQIVND (reference sequence). V dropped 10 bases and J dropped 5 bases, with 14 bases sitting between them. The CDR3 spells CAIGTPGTGELFF. The CDR3, as DNA: TGTGCCATCGGGACACCCGGAACCGGGGAGCTGTTTTTT.

The CDR3 coding sequence is TGTGCCAGCAGCTTATACCGCGGGAGGACCTACAATGAGCAGTTCTTC. Amino acids: CASSLYRGRTYNEQFF. The chain is built from TRBV7-2 and TRBJ2-1; TRBD2 agrees at 8 bases. Germline V gene data show CDR1 as SGHTA and CDR2 as FQGNSA. The J segment lost 2 bases and the V segment lost 2 bases, leaving 5 bases of the junction unmatched. This CDR3 is 16 amino acids long.

V gene TRBV6-4 combines with J gene TRBJ1-1; a possible D gene is TRBD1 (5 bases). Trimming removed 4 bases from V and 0 bases from J, with 15 bases in between. The germline gives CDR1 MRHNA, CDR2 SNTAGT. The CDR3 totals 16 residues. The CDR3 loop reads CASSVTAGPMNTEAFF. The DNA for the CDR3 is TGTGCCAGCAGTGTGACCGCGGGGCCTATGAACACTGAAGCTTTCTTT.

The J gene is TRBJ1-1, the V gene TRBV5-8, with D possibly matching TRBD1 (6 bases). The CDR3 extends over 15 amino acids. Per the germline V gene, CDR1 is SGHTS and CDR2 is YDEGEE. V lost 0 bases, J lost 1 base, and 10 bases lay in between. CDR3 loop: CASSLDVRGNTEAFF. The CDR3 DNA is TGTGCCAGCAGCTTGGATGTCAGGGGGAACACTGAAGCTTTCTTT.

This chain links TRBV28 with TRBJ1-6, with D possibly matching TRBD1 (6 bases). The CDR3 runs to 16 residues. Germline CDR1 is MDHEN and CDR2 is SYDVKM. Trimming shortened V by 8 bases and J by 9 bases, and 23 bases separated the two germline ends. CDR3 bases: TGTGCCAGCCACGGTGCGACATACAGGGTTGGTTCACCCCTCCACTTT. Translating it yields CASHGATYRVGSPLHF.

The chain couples TRBV11-2 to TRBJ2-7, with TRBD2 matching over 8 bases. The V and J ends lost 1 base and 4 bases, in that order; junction bases with no gene match: 6. This CDR3 is 15 amino acids long. Germline V CDR1 and CDR2: SGHAT, FQNNGV. Written as DNA, the CDR3 is TGTGCCAGCAGCTTAGTTACGGGAGGGCCTTACGAGCAGTACTTC. Residues: CASSLVTGGPYEQYF.

The rearrangement uses TRBV7-7 and TRBJ2-1; 13 positions match TRBD2. The V gene end was trimmed by 2 bases and the J gene end by 6 bases; junction bases not matched to a gene: 19. Germline values: CDR1 SSHAT, CDR2 FNYEAQ (reference sequence). The CDR3 consists of 21 residues. The CDR3 here is CASSLTVTGDWGTSGINEQFF. CDR3 sequence (DNA): TGTGCCAGCAGCTTAACCGTAACAGGGGATTGGGGGACTAGCGGGATCAATGAGCAGTTCTTC.

V and J are TRBV5-1 and TRBJ2-7, with 9 bases lining up with TRBD2. This CDR3 contains 17 residues. Trimming at V came to 0 bases and at J to 6 bases, leaving 13 bases not matched to a gene. In germline, CDR1 is SGHRS, CDR2 YFSETQ. The CDR3 coding sequence is TGCGCCAGCAGCTTGGATGGTAGCGGGAGCGTCGCTCCCGAGCAGTACTTC. Protein: CASSLDGSGSVAPEQYF.

The chain has TRBV2 and TRBJ1-4, with 7 positions matching TRBD1. Germline CDR1 SNHLY, CDR2 FYNNEI. Germline trimming cut 6 bases from V and 8 bases from J; bases unmatched to any gene: 12. The CDR3 totals 15 residues. The CDR3 DNA is TGTGCCAGCAGCGGAAGACAGGGAGAGACGGAAAAACTGTTTTTT. Translation: CASSGRQGETEKLFF.